A selection of T cell receptor beta chains follows, all from one sample in a study of beta chain features in type 1 diabetes. TCRdb keeps only in-frame clones here, not all; method: immunoSEQ multiplex PCR. The data hold roughly 730,000 clones, with 13% observed a single time. Sequenced sample: naive CD4+ T cells from blood. Receptors were obtained from a man younger than 30 with type 1 diabetes. Each CDR3 is given with its conserved first and last residue. The D gene is left open where the match is weak. Expanded clones get a size class; other rows say once, few or many, or leave the size out.

cdr3_aa | cdr3_nt | clone_size | v_call | d_call | j_call
CASSRLSGGADSVTDTQYF | TGCGCCAGCAGCCGCCTTAGCGGGGGGGCCGACTCTGTCACAGATACGCAGTATTTT | NA | TRBV4-1 | TRBD2 | TRBJ2-3
CASSGTGTADGYTF | TGTGCCAGCAGTGGAACTGGGACAGCTGATGGCTACACCTTC | few | TRBV2 | TRBD1 | TRBJ1-2
CSVEQGRETQYF | TGCAGCGTTGAACAGGGTCGGGAGACCCAGTACTTC | few | TRBV29-1 | NA | TRBJ2-5
CASSLVQGDPTGELFF | TGTGCCAGCAGCTTAGTCCAGGGGGATCCCACCGGGGAGCTGTTTTTT | NA | TRBV11-1 | TRBD1 | TRBJ2-2
CASRGQGDEQFF | TGTGCCAGCCGCGGACAGGGCGATGAGCAGTTCTTC | few | TRBV28 | TRBD1 | TRBJ2-1
CASSLQGAEQPQHF | TGTGCCAGCAGCTTACAGGGGGCGGAACAGCCCCAGCATTTT | few | TRBV7-9 | TRBD1 | TRBJ1-5
CASSSTYNEQFF | TGTGCCAGCAGTTCCACCTACAATGAGCAGTTCTTC | few | TRBV28 | NA | TRBJ2-1
CASSSFLAGGLQYF | TGCGCCAGCAGCTCGTTTCTAGCGGGGGGCCTTCAGTACTTC | few | TRBV5-1 | TRBD2 | TRBJ2-7
CSATVGSEQYF | TGCAGTGCGACGGTAGGGAGCGAGCAGTACTTC | NA | TRBV20-1 | NA | TRBJ2-7
CASSQNNNEQFF | TGCGCCAGCAGCCAGAACAACAATGAGCAGTTCTTC | NA | TRBV5-1 | NA | TRBJ2-1
CASSESPDTLYTF | TGTGCCAGCAGTGAATCGCCCGACACCCTTTACACCTTC | few | TRBV25-1 | NA | TRBJ1-2
CASSFRGQSYTF | TGTGCCAGCAGTTTCCGGGGACAATCCTACACCTTC | NA | TRBV27 | NA | TRBJ1-2
CASSPSGHLYGYTF | TGTGCCAGCAGCCCCTCGGGACACCTCTATGGCTACACCTTC | NA | TRBV11-1 | NA | TRBJ1-2
CASSLAPGTVVGYGYTF | TGTGCCAGCAGCTTAGCCCCCGGGACAGTTGTTGGCTATGGCTACACCTTC | few | TRBV11-3 | TRBD1 | TRBJ1-2
CASSSQGGGETQYF | TGTGCCAGCAGTTCCCAGGGGGGCGGAGAGACCCAGTACTTC | NA | TRBV5-4 | NA | TRBJ2-5
CAWSIVNTEAFF | TGTGCCTGGAGTATTGTGAACACTGAAGCTTTCTTT | NA | TRBV30 | NA | TRBJ1-1
CAWSVGGEQFF | TGTGCCTGGAGTGTGGGAGGGGAGCAGTTCTTC | NA | TRBV30 | TRBD2 | TRBJ2-1
CASSRKVGSPLHF | TGTGCCAGTAGTAGGAAAGTCGGTTCACCCCTCCACTTT | NA | TRBV19 | NA | TRBJ1-6
CASSEEGRGYTF | TGTGCCAGCAGTGAAGAGGGTCGGGGCTACACCTTC | NA | TRBV2 | NA | TRBJ1-2
CASSYGRLAADTQYF | TGTGCCAGCAGTTACGGAAGGCTAGCGGCAGATACGCAGTATTTT | NA | TRBV6-5 | TRBD2 | TRBJ2-3
CAWDRNEKLFF | TGTGCCTGGGACAGGAATGAAAAACTGTTTTTT | few | TRBV30 | NA | TRBJ1-4
CASRGYNEQFF | TGTGCCAGTCGGGGCTACAATGAGCAGTTCTTC | NA | TRBV2 | NA | TRBJ2-1
CSVEERVRGGTDTQYF | TGCAGCGTTGAAGAGAGAGTCAGGGGCGGAACAGATACGCAGTATTTT | NA | TRBV29-1 | NA | TRBJ2-3
CASSLDWSGVPYEQYF | TGTGCCAGCAGCTTAGATTGGTCAGGGGTCCCCTACGAGCAGTACTTC | NA | TRBV11-2 | NA | TRBJ2-7
CSASPDTQYF | TGCAGTGCTAGCCCAGATACGCAGTATTTT | NA | TRBV20-1 | NA | TRBJ2-3